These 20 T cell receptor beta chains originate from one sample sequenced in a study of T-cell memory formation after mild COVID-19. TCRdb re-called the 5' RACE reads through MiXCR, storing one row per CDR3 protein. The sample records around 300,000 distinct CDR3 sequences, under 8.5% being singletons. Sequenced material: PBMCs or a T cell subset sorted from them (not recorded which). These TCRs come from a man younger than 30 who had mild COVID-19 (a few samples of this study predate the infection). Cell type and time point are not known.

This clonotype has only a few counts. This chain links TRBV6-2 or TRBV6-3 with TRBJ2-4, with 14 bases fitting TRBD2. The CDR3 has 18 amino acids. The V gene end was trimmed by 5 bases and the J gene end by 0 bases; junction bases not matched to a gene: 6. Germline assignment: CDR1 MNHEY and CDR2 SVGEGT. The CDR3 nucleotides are TGTGCCAGCAGTCTCGGGACTAGCGGGGGAATAGCCAAAAACATTCAGTACTTC. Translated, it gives CASSLGTSGGIAKNIQYF.

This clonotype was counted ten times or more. The CDR3 here is CASSYSSGGLNEQFF. The DNA of the CDR3 is TGTGCCAGCAGTTACTCGTCGGGGGGCTTAAATGAGCAGTTCTTC. This sequence joins TRBV6-5 and TRBJ2-1; D is perhaps TRBD2 (7 bases). Trimming stripped 0 bases from V and 7 bases from J, with 13 bases between. Germline V lookup: CDR1 MNHEY, CDR2 SVGAGI. This CDR3 comprises 15 residues.

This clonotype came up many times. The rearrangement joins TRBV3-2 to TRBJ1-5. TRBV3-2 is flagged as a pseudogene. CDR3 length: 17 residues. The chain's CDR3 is CASSQDFSRFSNQPQHF. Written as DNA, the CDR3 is TGTGCCAGCAGCCAAGATTTTAGCAGGTTTAGCAATCAGCCCCAGCATTTT.

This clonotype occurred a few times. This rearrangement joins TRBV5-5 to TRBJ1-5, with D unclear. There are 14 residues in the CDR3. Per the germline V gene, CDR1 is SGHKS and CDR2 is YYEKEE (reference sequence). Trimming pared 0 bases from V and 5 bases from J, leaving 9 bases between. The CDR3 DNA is TGTGCCAGCAGCTTGGCCGTTTCTGATCAGCCCCAGCATTTT. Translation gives CASSLAVSDQPQHF.

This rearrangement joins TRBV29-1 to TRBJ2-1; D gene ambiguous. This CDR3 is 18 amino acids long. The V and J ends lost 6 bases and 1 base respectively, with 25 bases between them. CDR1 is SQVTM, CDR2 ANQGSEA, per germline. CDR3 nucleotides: TGCAGCGTCGAGGATTGGCAGCGAGAATTTTCTTCCTACAATGAGCAGTTCTTC. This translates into CSVEDWQREFSSYNEQFF.

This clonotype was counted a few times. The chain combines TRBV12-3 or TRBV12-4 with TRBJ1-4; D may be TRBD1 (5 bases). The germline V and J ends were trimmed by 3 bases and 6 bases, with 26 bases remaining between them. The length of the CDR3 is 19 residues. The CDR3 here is CASSFGTAFQGVLDEKLFF. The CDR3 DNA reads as TGTGCCAGCAGTTTCGGGACGGCGTTCCAGGGCGTTTTGGATGAAAAACTGTTTTTT.

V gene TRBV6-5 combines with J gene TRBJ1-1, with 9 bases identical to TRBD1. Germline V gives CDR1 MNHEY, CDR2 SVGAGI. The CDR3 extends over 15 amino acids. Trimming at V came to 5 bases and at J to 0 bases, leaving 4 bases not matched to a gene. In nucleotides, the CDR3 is TGTGCCAGCAGTATCGACAGGGGGATGAACACTGAAGCTTTCTTT. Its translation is CASSIDRGMNTEAFF.

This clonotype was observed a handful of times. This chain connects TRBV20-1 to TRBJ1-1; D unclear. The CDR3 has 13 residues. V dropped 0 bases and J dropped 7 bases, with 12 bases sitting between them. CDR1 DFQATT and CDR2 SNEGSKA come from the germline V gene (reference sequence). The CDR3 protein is CSARDRIYVEAFF. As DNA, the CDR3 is TGCAGTGCTAGAGATCGCATATACGTTGAAGCTTTCTTT.

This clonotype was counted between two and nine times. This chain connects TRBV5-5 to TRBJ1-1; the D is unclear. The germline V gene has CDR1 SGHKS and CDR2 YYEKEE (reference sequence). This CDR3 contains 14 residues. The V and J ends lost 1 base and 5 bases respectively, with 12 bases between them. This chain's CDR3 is CASSLQRTGTEAFF. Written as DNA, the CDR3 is TGTGCCAGCAGCTTGCAACGGACCGGGACTGAAGCTTTCTTT.

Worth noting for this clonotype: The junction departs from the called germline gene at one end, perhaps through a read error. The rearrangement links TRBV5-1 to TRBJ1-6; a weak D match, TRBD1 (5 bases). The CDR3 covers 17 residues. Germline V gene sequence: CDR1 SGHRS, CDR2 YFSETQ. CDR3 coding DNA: TGCGCCAGCAGCTTGGCCGGTCAGGGATACGGCGATTCATCCCTCCACTTT. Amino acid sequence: CASSLAGQGYGDSSLHF.

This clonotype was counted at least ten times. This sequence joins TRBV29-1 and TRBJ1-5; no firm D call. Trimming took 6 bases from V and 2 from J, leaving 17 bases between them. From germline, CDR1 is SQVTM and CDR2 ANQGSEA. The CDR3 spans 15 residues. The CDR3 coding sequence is TGCAGCGTCGCCGATGGGGTCCTTGGCAATCAGCCCCAGCATTTT. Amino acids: CSVADGVLGNQPQHF.

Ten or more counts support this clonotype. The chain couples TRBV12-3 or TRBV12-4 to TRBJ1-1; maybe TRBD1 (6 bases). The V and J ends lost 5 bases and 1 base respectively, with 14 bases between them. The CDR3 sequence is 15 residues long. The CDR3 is CASSPLGGRNTEAFF. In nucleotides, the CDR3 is TGTGCCAGCAGTCCTCTGGGGGGCAGGAACACTGAAGCTTTCTTT.

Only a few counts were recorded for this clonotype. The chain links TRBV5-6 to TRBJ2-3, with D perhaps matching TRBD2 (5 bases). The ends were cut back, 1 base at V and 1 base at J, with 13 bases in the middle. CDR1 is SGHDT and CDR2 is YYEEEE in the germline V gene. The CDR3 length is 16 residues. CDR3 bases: TGTGCCAGCAGCTTGCGTGGGAGCCGGGGCACAGATACGCAGTATTTT. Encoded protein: CASSLRGSRGTDTQYF. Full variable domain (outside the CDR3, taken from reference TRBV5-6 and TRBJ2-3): DAGVTQSPTHLIKTRGQQVTLRCSPKSGHDTVSWYQQALGQGPQFIFQYYEEEERQRGNFPDRFSGHQFPNYSSELNVNALLLGDSALYLCASSLRGSRGTDTQYFGPGTRLTVL.

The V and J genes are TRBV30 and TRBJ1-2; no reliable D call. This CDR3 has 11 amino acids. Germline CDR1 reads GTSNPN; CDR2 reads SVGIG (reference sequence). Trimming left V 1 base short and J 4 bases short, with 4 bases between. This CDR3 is CAWSGSYGYTF. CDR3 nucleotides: TGTGCCTGGAGTGGAAGCTATGGCTACACCTTC.

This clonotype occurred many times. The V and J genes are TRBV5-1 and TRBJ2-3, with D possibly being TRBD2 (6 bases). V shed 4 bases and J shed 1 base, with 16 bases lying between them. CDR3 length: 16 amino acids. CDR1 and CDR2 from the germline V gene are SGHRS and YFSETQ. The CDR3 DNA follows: TGCGCCAGCAGCCAGCTACGGGGCGGGGGCACAGATACGCAGTATTTT. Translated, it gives CASSQLRGGGTDTQYF. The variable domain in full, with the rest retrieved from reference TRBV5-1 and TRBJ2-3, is KAGVTQTPRYLIKTRGQQVTLSCSPISGHRSVSWYQQTPGQGLQFLFEYFSETQRNKGNFPGRFSGRQFSNSRSEMNVSTLELGDSALYLCASSQLRGGGTDTQYFGPGTRLTVL.

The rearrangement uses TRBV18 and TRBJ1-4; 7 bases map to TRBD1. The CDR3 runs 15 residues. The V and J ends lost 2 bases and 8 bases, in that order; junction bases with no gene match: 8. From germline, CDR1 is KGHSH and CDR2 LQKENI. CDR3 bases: TGTGCCAGCTCACCAACGGGACAGACAGGCGAAAAACTGTTTTTT. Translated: CASSPTGQTGEKLFF.

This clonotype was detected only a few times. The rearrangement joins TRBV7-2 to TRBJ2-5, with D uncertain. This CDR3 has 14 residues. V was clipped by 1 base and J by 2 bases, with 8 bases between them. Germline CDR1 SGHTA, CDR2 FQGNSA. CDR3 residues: CASSLVYRQETQYF. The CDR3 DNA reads TGTGCCAGCAGCTTAGTTTACAGACAAGAGACCCAGTACTTC. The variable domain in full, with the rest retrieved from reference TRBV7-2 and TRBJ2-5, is GAGVSQSPSNKVTEKGKDVELRCDPISGHTALYWYRQSLGQGLEFLIYFQGNSAPDKSGLPSDRFSAERTGGSVSTLTIQRTQQEDSAVYLCASSLVYRQETQYFGPGTRLLVL.

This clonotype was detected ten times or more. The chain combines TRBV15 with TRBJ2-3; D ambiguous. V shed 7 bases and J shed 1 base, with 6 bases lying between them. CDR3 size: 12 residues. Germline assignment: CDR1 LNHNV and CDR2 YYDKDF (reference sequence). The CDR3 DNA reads TGTGCCACCAACCGCGGCACAGATACGCAGTATTTT. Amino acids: CATNRGTDTQYF.

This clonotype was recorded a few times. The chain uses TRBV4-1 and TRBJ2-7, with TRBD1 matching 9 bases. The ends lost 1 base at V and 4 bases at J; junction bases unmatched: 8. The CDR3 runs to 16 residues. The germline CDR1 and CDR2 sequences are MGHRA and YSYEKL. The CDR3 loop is CASSQAPSDRGYEQYF. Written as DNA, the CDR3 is TGCGCCAGCAGCCAAGCCCCGAGCGACAGGGGGTACGAGCAGTACTTC.

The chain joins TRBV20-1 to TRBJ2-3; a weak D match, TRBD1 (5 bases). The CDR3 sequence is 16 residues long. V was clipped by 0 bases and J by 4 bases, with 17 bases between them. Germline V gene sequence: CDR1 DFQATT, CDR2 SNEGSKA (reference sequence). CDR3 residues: CSARDGRTKGPDTQYF. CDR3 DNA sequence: TGCAGTGCTAGAGACGGACGGACAAAAGGGCCAGATACGCAGTATTTT.